This T cell receptor beta chain was captured by sequencing in a study of T cell clones after liver transplantation. TCRdb keeps only in-frame clones here, not all; method: immunoSEQ multiplex PCR. The sample includes tens of thousands of clones, 85% to 95% seen only once; the top ten take 0.8% to 1%. Germline V gives CDR1 SGHDT, CDR2 YYEEEE. Between the trimmed V and J ends, which lost 0 bases and 11 bases, there was a span of 9 bases. The CDR3 runs to 12 residues. The sequence came from a human patient who received a liver transplant. Some T cells may be supplied by the graft donor. Specimen: CD4+ T cells from blood, collected around 25 months after liver transplant. The chain recombines TRBV5-6 with TRBJ2-1; possible D gene TRBD1, 6 bases. The CDR3 sequence: CASSLVDRQQFF. The DNA for the CDR3 is TGTGCCAGCAGCTTGGTGGACAGACAGCAGTTCTTC. Variable domain in full (rest from reference TRBV5-6 and TRBJ2-1): DAGVTQSPTHLIKTRGQQVTLRCSPKSGHDTVSWYQQALGQGPQFIFQYYEEEERQRGNFPDRFSGHQFPNYSSELNVNALLLGDSALYLCASSLVDRQQFFGPGTRLTVL.